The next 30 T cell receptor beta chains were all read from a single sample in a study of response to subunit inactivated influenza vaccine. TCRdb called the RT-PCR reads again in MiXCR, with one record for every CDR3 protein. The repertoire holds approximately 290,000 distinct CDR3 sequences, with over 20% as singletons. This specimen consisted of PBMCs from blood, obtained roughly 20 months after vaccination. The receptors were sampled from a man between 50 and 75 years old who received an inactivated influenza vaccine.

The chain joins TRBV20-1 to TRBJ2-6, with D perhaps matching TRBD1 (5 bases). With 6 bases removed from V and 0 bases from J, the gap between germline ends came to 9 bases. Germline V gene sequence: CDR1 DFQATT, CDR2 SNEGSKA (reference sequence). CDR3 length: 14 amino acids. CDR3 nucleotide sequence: TGCAGTGCCAGCGACAGCTCTGGGGCCAACGTCCTGACTTTC. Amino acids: CSASDSSGANVLTF.

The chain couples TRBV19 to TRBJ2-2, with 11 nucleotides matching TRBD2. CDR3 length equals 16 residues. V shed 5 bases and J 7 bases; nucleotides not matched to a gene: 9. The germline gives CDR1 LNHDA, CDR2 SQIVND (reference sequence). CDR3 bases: TGTGCCAGTAGTCCTGGGACTAGCGGTCAGGGCGGGGAGCTGTTTTTT. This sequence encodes CASSPGTSGQGGELFF.

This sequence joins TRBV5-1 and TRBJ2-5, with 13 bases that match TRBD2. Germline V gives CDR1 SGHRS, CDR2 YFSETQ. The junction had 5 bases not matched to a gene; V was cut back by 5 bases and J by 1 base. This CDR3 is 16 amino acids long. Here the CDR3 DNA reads TGCGCCAGCAGATCCGGGACTAGCGGGGTCCAAGAGACCCAGTACTTC. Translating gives CASRSGTSGVQETQYF.

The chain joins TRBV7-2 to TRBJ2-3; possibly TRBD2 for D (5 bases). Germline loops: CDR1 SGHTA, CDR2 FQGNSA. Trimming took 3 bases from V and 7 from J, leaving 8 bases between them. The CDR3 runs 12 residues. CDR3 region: CASSLEVYTQYF. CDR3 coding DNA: TGTGCCAGCAGCTTGGAGGTTTATACGCAGTATTTT. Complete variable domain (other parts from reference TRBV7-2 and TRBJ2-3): GAGVSQSPSNKVTEKGKDVELRCDPISGHTALYWYRQSLGQGLEFLIYFQGNSAPDKSGLPSDRFSAERTGGSVSTLTIQRTQQEDSAVYLCASSLEVYTQYFGPGTRLTVL.

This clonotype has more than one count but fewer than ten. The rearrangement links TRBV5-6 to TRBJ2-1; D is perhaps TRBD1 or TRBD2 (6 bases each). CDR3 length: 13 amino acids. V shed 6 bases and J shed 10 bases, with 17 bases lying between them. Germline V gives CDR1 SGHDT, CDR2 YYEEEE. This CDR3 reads CASTRRGRHEQFF. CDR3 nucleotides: TGTGCCAGCACCCGCCGGGGGCGTCACGAGCAGTTCTTC.

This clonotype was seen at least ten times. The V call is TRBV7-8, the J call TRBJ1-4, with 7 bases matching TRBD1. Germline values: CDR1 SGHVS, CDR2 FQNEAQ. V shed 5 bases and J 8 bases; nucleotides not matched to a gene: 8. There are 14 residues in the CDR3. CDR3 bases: TGTGCCAGCAGCCCCGACAGGGTTGGGGAAAAACTGTTTTTT. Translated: CASSPDRVGEKLFF. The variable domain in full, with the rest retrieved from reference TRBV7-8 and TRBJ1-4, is GAGVSQSPRYKVAKRGQDVALRCDPISGHVSLFWYQQALGQGPEFLTYFQNEAQLDKSGLPSDRFFAERPEGSVSTLKIQRTQQEDSAVYLCASSPDRVGEKLFFGSGTQLSVL.

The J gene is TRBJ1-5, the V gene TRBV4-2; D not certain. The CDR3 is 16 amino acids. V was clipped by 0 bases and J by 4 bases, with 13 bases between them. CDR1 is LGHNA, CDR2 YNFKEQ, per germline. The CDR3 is CASSQDPGSINQPQHF. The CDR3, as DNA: TGTGCCAGCAGCCAAGATCCGGGGTCTATTAATCAGCCCCAGCATTTT.

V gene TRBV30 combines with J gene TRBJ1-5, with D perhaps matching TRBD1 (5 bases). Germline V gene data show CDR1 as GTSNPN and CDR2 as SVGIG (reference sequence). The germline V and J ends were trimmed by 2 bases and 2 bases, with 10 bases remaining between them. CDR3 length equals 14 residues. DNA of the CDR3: TGTGCCTGGAGTCTCGGGACCCGCAATCAGCCCCAGCATTTT. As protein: CAWSLGTRNQPQHF.

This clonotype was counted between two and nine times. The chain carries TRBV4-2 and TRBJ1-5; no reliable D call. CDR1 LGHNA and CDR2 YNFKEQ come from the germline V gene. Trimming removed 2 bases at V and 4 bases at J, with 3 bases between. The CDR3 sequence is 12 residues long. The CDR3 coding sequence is TGTGCCAGCAGCCAAACAAATCAGCCCCAGCATTTT. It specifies CASSQTNQPQHF.

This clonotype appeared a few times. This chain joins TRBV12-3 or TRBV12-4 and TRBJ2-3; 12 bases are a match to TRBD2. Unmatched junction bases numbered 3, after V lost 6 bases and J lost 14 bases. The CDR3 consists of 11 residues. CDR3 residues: CASRTSGGTYF. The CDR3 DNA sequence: TGTGCCAGCAGAACTAGCGGGGGGACGTATTTT.

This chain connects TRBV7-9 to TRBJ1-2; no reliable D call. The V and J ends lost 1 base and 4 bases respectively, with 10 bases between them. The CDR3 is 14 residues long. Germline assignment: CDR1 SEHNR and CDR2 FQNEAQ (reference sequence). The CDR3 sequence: CASSLGGGSYGYTF. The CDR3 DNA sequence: TGTGCCAGCAGCTTAGGTGGAGGGAGCTATGGCTACACCTTC.

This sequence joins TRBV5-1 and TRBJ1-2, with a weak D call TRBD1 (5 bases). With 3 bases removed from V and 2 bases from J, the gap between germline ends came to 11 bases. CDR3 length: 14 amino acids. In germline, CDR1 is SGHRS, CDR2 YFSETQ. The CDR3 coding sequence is TGCGCCAGCAGCTCGGAAGGGGAAAACTATGGCTACACCTTC. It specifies CASSSEGENYGYTF.

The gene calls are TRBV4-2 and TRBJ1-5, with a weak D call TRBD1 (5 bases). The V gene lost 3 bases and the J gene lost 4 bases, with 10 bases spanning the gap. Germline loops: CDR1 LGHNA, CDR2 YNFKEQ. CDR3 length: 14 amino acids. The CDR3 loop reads CASSQGVRNQPQHF. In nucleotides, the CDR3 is TGTGCCAGCAGCCAGGGGGTTAGGAATCAGCCCCAGCATTTT.

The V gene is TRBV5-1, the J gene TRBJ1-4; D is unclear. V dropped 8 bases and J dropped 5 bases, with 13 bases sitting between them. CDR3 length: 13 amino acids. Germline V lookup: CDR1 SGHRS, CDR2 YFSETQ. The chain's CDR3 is CASCLEPNEKLFF. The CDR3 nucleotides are TGCGCCAGTTGCCTTGAACCGAATGAAAAACTGTTTTTT.

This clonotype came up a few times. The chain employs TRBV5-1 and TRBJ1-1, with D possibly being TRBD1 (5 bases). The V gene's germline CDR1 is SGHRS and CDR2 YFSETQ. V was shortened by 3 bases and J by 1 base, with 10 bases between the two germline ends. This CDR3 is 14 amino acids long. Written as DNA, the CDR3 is TGCGCCAGCAGCTCCACAGGCCAGAACACTGAAGCTTTCTTT. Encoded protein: CASSSTGQNTEAFF.

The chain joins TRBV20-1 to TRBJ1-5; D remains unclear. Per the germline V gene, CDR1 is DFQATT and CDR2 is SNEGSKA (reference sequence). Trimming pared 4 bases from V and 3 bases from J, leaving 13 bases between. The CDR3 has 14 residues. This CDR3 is CSANPGILNQPQHF. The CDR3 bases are TGCAGTGCTAACCCCGGGATCCTCAATCAGCCCCAGCATTTT.

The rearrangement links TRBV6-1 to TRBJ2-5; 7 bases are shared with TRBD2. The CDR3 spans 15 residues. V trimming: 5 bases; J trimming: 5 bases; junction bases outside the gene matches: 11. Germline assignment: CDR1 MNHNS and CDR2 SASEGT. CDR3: CASSKTLAEGETQYF. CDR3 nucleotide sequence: TGTGCCAGCAGTAAAACCCTAGCGGAGGGTGAGACCCAGTACTTC.

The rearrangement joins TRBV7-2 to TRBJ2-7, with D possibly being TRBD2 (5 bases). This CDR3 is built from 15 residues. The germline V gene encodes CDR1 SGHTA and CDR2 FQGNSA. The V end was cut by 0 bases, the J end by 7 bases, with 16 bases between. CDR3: CASSLAVGVSEEQYF. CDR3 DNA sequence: TGTGCCAGCAGCTTAGCCGTGGGAGTTTCGGAAGAGCAGTACTTC.

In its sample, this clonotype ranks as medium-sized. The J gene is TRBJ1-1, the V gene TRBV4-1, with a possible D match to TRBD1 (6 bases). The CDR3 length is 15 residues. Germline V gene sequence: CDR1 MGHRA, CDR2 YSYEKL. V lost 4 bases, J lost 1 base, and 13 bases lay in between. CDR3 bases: TGCGCCAGCAGCCTTAGGGGGGGGGAGAACACTGAAGCTTTCTTT. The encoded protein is CASSLRGGENTEAFF.

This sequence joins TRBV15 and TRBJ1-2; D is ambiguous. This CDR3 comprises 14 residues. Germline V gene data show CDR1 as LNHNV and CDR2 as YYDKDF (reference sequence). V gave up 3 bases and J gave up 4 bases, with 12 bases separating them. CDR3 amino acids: CATSSLGFGYGYTF. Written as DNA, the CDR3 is TGTGCCACCAGCAGCCTGGGATTTGGCTATGGCTACACCTTC.

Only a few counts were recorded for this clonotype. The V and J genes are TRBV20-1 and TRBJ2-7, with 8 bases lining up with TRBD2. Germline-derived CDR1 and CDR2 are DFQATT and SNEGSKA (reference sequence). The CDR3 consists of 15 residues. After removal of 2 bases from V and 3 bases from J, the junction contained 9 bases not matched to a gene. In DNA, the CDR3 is TGCAGTGCTAGAATCCTGAGCGGGAGCCTCTACGAGCAGTACTTC. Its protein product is CSARILSGSLYEQYF.

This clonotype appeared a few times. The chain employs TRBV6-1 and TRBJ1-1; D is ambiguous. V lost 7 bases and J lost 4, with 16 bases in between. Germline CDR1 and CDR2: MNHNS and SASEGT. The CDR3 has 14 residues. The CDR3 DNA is TGTGCCAGCAAGCCCCGGTTAGGCCGCACTGAAGCTTTCTTT. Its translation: CASKPRLGRTEAFF.

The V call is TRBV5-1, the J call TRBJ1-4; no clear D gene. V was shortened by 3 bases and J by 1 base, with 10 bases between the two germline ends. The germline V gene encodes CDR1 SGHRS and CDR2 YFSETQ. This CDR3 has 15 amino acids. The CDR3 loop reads CASSYYAGTNEKLFF. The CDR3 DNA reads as TGCGCCAGCAGCTACTATGCCGGAACTAATGAAAAACTGTTTTTT.

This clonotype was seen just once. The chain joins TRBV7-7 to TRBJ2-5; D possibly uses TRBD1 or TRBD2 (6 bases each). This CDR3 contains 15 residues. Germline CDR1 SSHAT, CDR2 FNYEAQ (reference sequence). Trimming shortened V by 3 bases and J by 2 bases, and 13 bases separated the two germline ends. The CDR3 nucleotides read TGTGCCAGCAGCTTCGGCAGGGGAGGTCAAGAGACCCAGTACTTC. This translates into CASSFGRGGQETQYF.

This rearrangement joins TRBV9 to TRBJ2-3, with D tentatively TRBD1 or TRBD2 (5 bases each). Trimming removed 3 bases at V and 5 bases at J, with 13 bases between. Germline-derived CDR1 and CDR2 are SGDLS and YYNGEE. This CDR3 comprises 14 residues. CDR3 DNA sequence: TGTGCCAGCAGCGCCCAGAGGGGTGTAGATACGCAGTATTTT. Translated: CASSAQRGVDTQYF.

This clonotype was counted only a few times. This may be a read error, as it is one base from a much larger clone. The CDR3 region is CASRSSNQPQHF. The DNA for the CDR3 is TGTGCCAGCAGGTCAAGCAATCAGCCCCAGCATTTT. The V and J genes are TRBV12-3 or TRBV12-4 and TRBJ1-5; unclear D gene. V lost 6 bases and J 1 base, leaving 4 bases between the germline ends. The CDR3 extends over 12 amino acids.

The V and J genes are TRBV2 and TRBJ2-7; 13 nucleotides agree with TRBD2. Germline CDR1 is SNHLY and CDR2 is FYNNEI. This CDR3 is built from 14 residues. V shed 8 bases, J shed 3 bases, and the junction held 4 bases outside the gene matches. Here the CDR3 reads CASGTSGMGYEQYF. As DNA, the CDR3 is TGTGCCAGCGGGACTAGCGGGATGGGCTACGAGCAGTACTTC. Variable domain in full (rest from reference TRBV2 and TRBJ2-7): EPEVTQTPSHQVTQMGQEVILRCVPISNHLYFYWYRQILGQKVEFLVSFYNNEISEKSEIFDDQFSVERPDGSNFTLKIRSTKLEDSAMYFCASGTSGMGYEQYFGPGTRLTVT.

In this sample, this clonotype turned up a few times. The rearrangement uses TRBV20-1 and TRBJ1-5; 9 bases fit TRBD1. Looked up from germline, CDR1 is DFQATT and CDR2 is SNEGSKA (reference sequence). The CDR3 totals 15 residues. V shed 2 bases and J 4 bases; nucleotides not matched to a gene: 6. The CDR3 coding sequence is TGCAGTGCTAGATATGGACAGGGGCGTAATCAGCCCCAGCATTTT. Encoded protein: CSARYGQGRNQPQHF.

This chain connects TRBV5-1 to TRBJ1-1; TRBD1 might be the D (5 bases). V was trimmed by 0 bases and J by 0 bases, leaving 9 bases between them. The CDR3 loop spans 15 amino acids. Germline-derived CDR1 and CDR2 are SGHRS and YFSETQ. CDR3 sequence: CASSLAVDMNTEAFF. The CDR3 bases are TGCGCCAGCAGCTTGGCCGTGGACATGAACACTGAAGCTTTCTTT.

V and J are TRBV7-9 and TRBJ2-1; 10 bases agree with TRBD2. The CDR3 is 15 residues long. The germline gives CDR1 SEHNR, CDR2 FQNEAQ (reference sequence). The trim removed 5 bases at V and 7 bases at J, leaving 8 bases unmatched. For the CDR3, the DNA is TGTGCCAGCAGCCCAGCGGGAGGGCCATGGAATGAGCAGTTCTTC. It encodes CASSPAGGPWNEQFF.